One sample yielded the 6 T cell receptor beta chains listed below, sequenced in a study of cytomegalovirus exposure and HLA in healthy donors. A multiplex PCR was run with 60 Vbeta primers and 13 Jbeta primers. Repertoires were generated with immunoSEQ multiplex PCR, while TCRdb's copy carries only in-frame clones and drops some. The data hold just over 150,000 clones, with around nine tenths observed a single time. The sequenced sample consisted of PBMCs. The receptors were gathered from a woman aged 18-35 years in good health and CMV-seronegative.

This clone came up a few times. The chain recombines TRBV5-1 with TRBJ1-1, with D unresolved. V gave up 4 bases and J gave up 4 bases, with 14 bases separating them. Germline CDR1 and CDR2: SGHRS and YFSETQ. The CDR3 totals 14 residues. CDR3 nucleotides: TGCGCCAGCAGCAACACGGGAGGTGCCACTGAAGCTTTCTTT. This encodes CASSNTGGATEAFF.

The J gene is TRBJ2-1, the V gene TRBV6-5; 8 nucleotides match TRBD1. The CDR3 has 15 residues. CDR1 MNHEY and CDR2 SVGAGI come from the germline V gene. The V gene end was trimmed by 6 bases and the J gene end by 10 bases; junction bases not matched to a gene: 14. For the CDR3, the DNA is TGTGCCAGCAGCGTAGGCGGGACAGGCCTCAGAGAGCAGTTCTTC. Translating it yields CASSVGGTGLREQFF.

About this clone itself: The junction and the germline gene differ at one end; a read error may be behind it. J is TRBJ2-1 and V is TRBV4-2, with 14 positions matching TRBD2. Looked up from germline, CDR1 is LGHNA and CDR2 is YNFKEQ. The CDR3 spans 16 residues. CDR3 in DNA: TGTGCCAGCAGCCCTGGGACTAGCGGGGGCTACAATGGGCAGTTCTTC. It is translated as CASSPGTSGGYNGQFF.

This clone showed up many times. V usage is TRBV6-1 and J usage is TRBJ2-1; D may be TRBD2 (7 bases). Trimming took off 5 bases at V and 10 bases at J, with 18 bases between the two ends. The CDR3 loop spans 14 amino acids. Germline V lookup: CDR1 MNHNS, CDR2 SASEGT. The CDR3 coding sequence is TGTGCCAGCAGTACTTTGGGGGCGGGAGTAGAGCAGTTCTTC. This codes for CASSTLGAGVEQFF.

This clone was counted only a few times. The gene calls are TRBV5-7 and TRBJ1-2; 8 nucleotides agree with TRBD1. TRBV5-7 is annotated as an ORF whose role is uncertain. J lost 3 bases, V lost 4 bases, and 11 bases had no gene match. The CDR3 runs 16 residues. This chain's CDR3 is CASSGVGQGTDYGYTF. DNA of the CDR3: TGTGCCAGCAGCGGGGTCGGACAGGGAACTGACTATGGCTACACCTTC.

The chain uses TRBV19 and TRBJ2-1; TRBD2 aligns across 11 bases. V was clipped by 9 bases and J by 9 bases; unmatched bases: 10. Germline V gives CDR1 LNHDA, CDR2 SQIVND (reference sequence). CDR3 length equals 14 residues. CDR3 bases: TGTGCCAGCAGACCCCGAACTAGCGGGAGTGAGCAGTTCTTC. It encodes CASRPRTSGSEQFF.